The 8 T cell receptor beta chains below come from one sample, sequenced in a study of OX40 agonist ivuxolimab in advanced cancers. Profiling relied on immunoSEQ multiplex PCR, and the TCRdb table lists in-frame clones only, not all of them. The sample has about 82,000 clones, 85% seen once. Sequenced material: CD4+ or CD8+ T cells sorted from blood, taken in a trial of the OX40 agonist ivuxolimab. These receptor sequences come from an adult with an advanced solid tumor such as melanoma, head and neck, liver or kidney cancer.

The chain links TRBV10-3 to TRBJ1-5; unclear D gene. The length of the CDR3 is 14 residues. Trimming took 0 bases from V and 4 from J, leaving 7 bases between them. CDR1 is ENHRY, CDR2 SYGVKD, per germline. The CDR3 nucleotides read TGTGCCATCAGTGAGTCAGGAGGGAATCAGCCCCAGCATTTT. Amino acid sequence: CAISESGGNQPQHF.

The chain uses TRBV30 and TRBJ2-7, with TRBD1 matching 8 bases. This CDR3 comprises 14 residues. Germline CDR1 reads GTSNPN; CDR2 reads SVGIG (reference sequence). With 0 bases clipped from V and 5 bases from J, the junction kept 6 bases outside the gene matches. CDR3 coding DNA: TGTGCCTGGAGTGTAGGACAGGGAGTTCACGAGCAGTACTTC. This codes for CAWSVGQGVHEQYF. Full variable domain (remainder filled in from reference TRBV30 and TRBJ2-7): SQTIHQWPATLVQPVGSPLSLECTVEGTSNPNLYWYRQAAGRGLQLLFYSVGIGQISSEVPQNLSASRPQDRQFILSSKKLLLSDSGFYLCAWSVGQGVHEQYFGPGTRLTVT.

A remark on this clone: Other DNA sequences within the sample encode an identical CDR3. V usage is TRBV9 and J usage is TRBJ1-3; D not resolved. The CDR3 totals 12 residues. Trimming cost V 0 bases and J 4 bases, with 2 bases left between them. CDR1 is SGDLS and CDR2 is YYNGEE in the germline V gene. The CDR3 DNA follows: TGTGCCAGCAGCGTAGGGGGAAACACCATATATTTT. Translating gives CASSVGGNTIYF.

This chain connects TRBV7-9 to TRBJ2-5, with a weak D call TRBD2 (6 bases). CDR3 length: 13 amino acids. Per the germline V gene, CDR1 is SEHNR and CDR2 is FQNEAQ (reference sequence). V shed 3 bases and J shed 3 bases, with 8 bases lying between them. CDR3 sequence (DNA): TGTGCCAGCAGCTTTTGGGGGGAAGAGACCCAGTACTTC. This translates into CASSFWGEETQYF.

The chain has TRBV5-1 and TRBJ1-1; TRBD1 matches at 11 bases. V dropped 3 bases and J dropped 5; count of bases not matched to a gene: 3. The CDR3 is 14 amino acids. Looked up from germline, CDR1 is SGHRS and CDR2 is YFSETQ. The CDR3 loop is CASSWGTGGTEAFF. The CDR3 DNA follows: TGCGCCAGCAGCTGGGGGACAGGGGGGACTGAAGCTTTCTTT.

This clone was recorded only once. The chain joins TRBV4-1 to TRBJ1-4; unclear D gene. CDR3 size: 14 residues. CDR1 MGHRA and CDR2 YSYEKL come from the germline V gene. V shed 8 bases and J shed 7 bases, with 17 bases lying between them. The CDR3 DNA sequence: TGCGCCAGCCGACCTTTGGGGTTAGGTGAAAAACTGTTTTTT. It yields the protein CASRPLGLGEKLFF.

This clone has only one observation. One end of the junction fails to match germline, which may point to a read error. Other DNA sequences of this sample code for an identical CDR3. CDR3 nucleotides: TGTGCTAGCAGCTCGACAGGGGAATACTATGGCTACACCTTC. Protein sequence: CASSSTGEYYGYTF. The chain links TRBV7-9 to TRBJ1-2; 8 bases are a match to TRBD1. Germline lookup yields CDR1 SEHNR and CDR2 FQNEAQ (reference sequence). The CDR3 loop spans 14 amino acids. Filled out from reference TRBV7-9 and TRBJ1-2, the complete variable domain reads DTGVSQNPRHKITKRGQNVTFRCDPISEHNRLYWYRQTLGQGPEFLTYFQNEAQLEKSRLLSDRFSAERPKGSFSTLEIQRTEQGDSAMYLCASSSTGEYYGYTFGSGTRLTVV.

The chain carries TRBV19 and TRBJ2-1, with 15 bases aligning to TRBD2. The V segment lost 2 bases and the J segment 7 bases; nucleotides outside the gene matches: 6. CDR1 and CDR2 (germline): LNHDA, SQIVND (reference sequence). This CDR3 comprises 17 residues. The CDR3 DNA reads as TGTGCCAGTAGTATAATTGGGACTAGCGGGGGGACTAATGAGCAGTTCTTC. Translated: CASSIIGTSGGTNEQFF.